One sample yielded the 5 T cell receptor beta chains listed below, sequenced in a study of PD-L1 blockade in urothelial cancer. As for time point: pretreatment peripheral blood. Only in-frame clones appear in the TCRdb table, and some are missing; sequencing was by immunoSEQ multiplex PCR. The sample carries about 74,000 clones, roughly 90% recorded once. The sample was PBMCs, taken around atezolizumab (anti-PD-L1) treatment. The origin of the receptors is an older man with urothelial cancer.

The chain combines TRBV10-3 with TRBJ2-7; perhaps TRBD1 as D (6 bases). Germline V gene data show CDR1 as ENHRY and CDR2 as SYGVKD. Trimming removed 0 bases from V and 2 bases from J, with 14 bases in between. The CDR3 has 16 amino acids. The CDR3 sequence is CAISESRTAPTYEQYF. CDR3 nucleotide sequence: TGTGCCATCAGTGAGTCTCGGACAGCACCAACCTACGAGCAGTACTTC.

V and J are TRBV28 and TRBJ2-5; a possible D gene is TRBD1 (6 bases). CDR1 is MDHEN, CDR2 SYDVKM, per germline. This CDR3 spans 16 amino acids. V was cut by 2 bases and J by 4 bases, with 17 bases left in between. CDR3 DNA: TGTGCCAGCAGTTTACCCTCTAACAGGGAAGGAGAGACCCAGTACTTC. Translating gives CASSLPSNREGETQYF.

The genes are TRBV5-1 and TRBJ1-3, with D possibly matching TRBD1 (6 bases). Germline CDR1 is SGHRS and CDR2 is YFSETQ. CDR3 length equals 15 residues. Trimming pared 2 bases from V and 2 bases from J, leaving 11 bases between. The CDR3 spells CASSFGQGPGNTIYF. In DNA form, the CDR3 reads TGCGCCAGCAGCTTTGGGCAGGGGCCTGGAAACACCATATATTTT.

The rearrangement joins TRBV19 to TRBJ1-3; 7 bases line up with TRBD1. The V gene end was trimmed by 9 bases and the J gene end by 0 bases; junction bases not matched to a gene: 5. CDR3 size: 14 residues. Looked up from germline, CDR1 is LNHDA and CDR2 is SQIVND (reference sequence). CDR3 coding DNA: TGTGCCAGCGCGGGACAGAGCTCTGGAAACACCATATATTTT. Residues: CASAGQSSGNTIYF.

The CDR3 DNA sequence: TGTGCCACCAGCTCCTCGGTGGTAGATACGCAGTATTTT. Protein: CATSSSVVDTQYF. The chain carries TRBV15 and TRBJ2-3, with D uncertain. The CDR3 spans 13 residues. V lost 5 bases to trimming and J lost 5 bases, with 11 bases between them. Germline V gene lookup returns CDR1 LNHNV and CDR2 YYDKDF (reference sequence).